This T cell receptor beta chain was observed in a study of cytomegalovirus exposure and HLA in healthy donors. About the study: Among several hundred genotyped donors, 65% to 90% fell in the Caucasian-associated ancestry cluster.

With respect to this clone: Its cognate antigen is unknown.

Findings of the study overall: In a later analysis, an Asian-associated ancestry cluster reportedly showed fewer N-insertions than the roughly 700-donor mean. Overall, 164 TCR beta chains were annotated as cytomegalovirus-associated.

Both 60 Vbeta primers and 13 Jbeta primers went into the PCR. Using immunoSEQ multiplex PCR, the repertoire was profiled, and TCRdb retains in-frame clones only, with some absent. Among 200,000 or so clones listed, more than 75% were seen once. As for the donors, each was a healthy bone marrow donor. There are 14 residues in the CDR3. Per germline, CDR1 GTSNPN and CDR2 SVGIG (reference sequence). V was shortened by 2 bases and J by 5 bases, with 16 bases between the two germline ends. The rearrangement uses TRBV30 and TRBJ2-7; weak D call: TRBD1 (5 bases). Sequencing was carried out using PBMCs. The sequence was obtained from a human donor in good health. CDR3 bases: TGTGCCTGGAGTAGTGGGGCAGTTTTCAACGAGCAGTACTTC. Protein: CAWSSGAVFNEQYF.